The clone carrying this T cell receptor (beta chain) has ten or more counts. The data are from a study of CD8 T cells in ankylosing spondylitis. CDR1 is SQVTM, CDR2 ANQGSEA, per germline. The V gene end was trimmed by 3 bases and the J gene end by 4 bases; junction bases not matched to a gene: 2. This CDR3 spans 12 amino acids. Using its own MiXCR run on the 5' RACE reads, TCRdb lists one record per CDR3 protein. Of under 150,000 distinct CDR3 sequences in the sample, about a tenth were seen once. The sequence was obtained from a male donor with ankylosing spondylitis or in good health (not recorded which). The J gene is TRBJ1-2, the V gene TRBV29-1; 7 bases match TRBD1. Specimen: blood, either unsorted or a sorted T cell fraction (not recorded which). CDR3 loop: CSVDAGGYGYTF. CDR3 nucleotide sequence: TGCAGCGTTGACGCAGGGGGCTATGGCTACACCTTC.